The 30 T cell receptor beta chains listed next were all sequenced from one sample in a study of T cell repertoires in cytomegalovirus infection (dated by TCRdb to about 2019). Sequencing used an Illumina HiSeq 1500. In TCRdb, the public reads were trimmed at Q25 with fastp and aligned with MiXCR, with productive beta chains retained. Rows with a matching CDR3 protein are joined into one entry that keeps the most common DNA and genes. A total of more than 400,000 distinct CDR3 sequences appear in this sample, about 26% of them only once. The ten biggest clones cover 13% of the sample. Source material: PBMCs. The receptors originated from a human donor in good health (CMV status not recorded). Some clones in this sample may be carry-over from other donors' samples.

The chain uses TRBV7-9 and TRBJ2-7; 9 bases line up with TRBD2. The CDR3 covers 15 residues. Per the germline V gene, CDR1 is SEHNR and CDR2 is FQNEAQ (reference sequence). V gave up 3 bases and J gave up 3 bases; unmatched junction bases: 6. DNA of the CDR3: TGTGCCAGCAGCTTGGGCGGGAGGGCCTTCTACGAGCAGTACTTC. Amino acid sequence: CASSLGGRAFYEQYF.

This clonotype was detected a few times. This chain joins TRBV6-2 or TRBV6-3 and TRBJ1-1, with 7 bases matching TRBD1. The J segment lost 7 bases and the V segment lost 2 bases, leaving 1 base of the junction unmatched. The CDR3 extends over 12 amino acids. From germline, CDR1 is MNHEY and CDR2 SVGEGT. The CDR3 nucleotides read TGTGCCAGCAGTTACAGGACAGGTGAAGCTTTCTTT. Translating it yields CASSYRTGEAFF.

For the CDR3, the DNA is TGTGCCAGTATGGGGGGTAGTGGGGGATCCGGAAACACCATATATTTT. Translating gives CASMGGSGGSGNTIYF. The chain recombines TRBV19 with TRBJ1-3; D is perhaps TRBD1 (5 bases). Trimming took 7 bases from V and 4 from J, leaving 20 bases between them. From germline, CDR1 is LNHDA and CDR2 SQIVND (reference sequence). CDR3 size: 16 residues.

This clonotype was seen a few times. In DNA form, the CDR3 reads TGCAGCGTTGGTCACGGCAGGGCAGGGAATACTGAAGCTTTCTTT. It is translated as CSVGHGRAGNTEAFF. The chain joins TRBV29-1 to TRBJ1-1; a possible D gene is TRBD1 (5 bases). CDR1 SQVTM and CDR2 ANQGSEA come from the germline V gene. The CDR3 spans 15 residues. The ends were cut back, 4 bases at V and 5 bases at J, with 20 bases in the middle.

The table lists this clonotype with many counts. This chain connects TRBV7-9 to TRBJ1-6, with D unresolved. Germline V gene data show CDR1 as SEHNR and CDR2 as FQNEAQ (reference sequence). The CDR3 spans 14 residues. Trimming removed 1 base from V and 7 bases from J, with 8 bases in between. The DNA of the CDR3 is TGTGCCAGCAGCTTAGGACAACAGAATTCACCCCTCCACTTT. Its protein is CASSLGQQNSPLHF.

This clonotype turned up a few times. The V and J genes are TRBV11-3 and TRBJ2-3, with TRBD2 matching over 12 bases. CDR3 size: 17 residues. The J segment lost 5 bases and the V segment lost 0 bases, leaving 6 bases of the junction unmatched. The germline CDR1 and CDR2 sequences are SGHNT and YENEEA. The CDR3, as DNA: TGTGCCAGCAGCTTAGACGTTACGGGACTAGCGGGAGATACGCAGTATTTT. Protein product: CASSLDVTGLAGDTQYF. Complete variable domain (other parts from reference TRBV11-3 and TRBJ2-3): EAGVVQSPRYKIIEKKQPVAFWCNPISGHNTLYWYLQNLGQGPELLIRYENEEAVDDSQLPKDRFSAERLKGVDSTLKIQPAELGDSAVYLCASSLDVTGLAGDTQYFGPGTRLTVL.

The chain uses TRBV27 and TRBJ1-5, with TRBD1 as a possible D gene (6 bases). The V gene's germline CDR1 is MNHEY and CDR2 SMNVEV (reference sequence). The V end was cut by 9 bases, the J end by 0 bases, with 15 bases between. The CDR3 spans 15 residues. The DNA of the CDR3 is TGTGCCAGTAATACCGGGACACTTAGCAATCAGCCCCAGCATTTT. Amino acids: CASNTGTLSNQPQHF.

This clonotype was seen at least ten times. In DNA form, the CDR3 reads TGTGCCAGCAGTTACCCCGGGACAGGGGAAGAGACCCAGTACTTC. It yields the protein CASSYPGTGEETQYF. The rearrangement joins TRBV6-2 or TRBV6-3 to TRBJ2-5; TRBD1 matches 10 bases. The CDR3 extends over 15 amino acids. The germline V gene has CDR1 MNHEY and CDR2 SVGEGT. V dropped 2 bases and J dropped 3; count of bases not matched to a gene: 3.

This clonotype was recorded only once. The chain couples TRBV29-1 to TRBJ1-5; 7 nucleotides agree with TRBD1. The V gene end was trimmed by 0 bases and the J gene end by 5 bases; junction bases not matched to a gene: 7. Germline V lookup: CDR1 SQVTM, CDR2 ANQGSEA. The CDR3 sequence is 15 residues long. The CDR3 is CSVEDGKGADQPQHF. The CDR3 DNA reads TGCAGCGTTGAAGACGGCAAGGGGGCGGATCAGCCCCAGCATTTT.

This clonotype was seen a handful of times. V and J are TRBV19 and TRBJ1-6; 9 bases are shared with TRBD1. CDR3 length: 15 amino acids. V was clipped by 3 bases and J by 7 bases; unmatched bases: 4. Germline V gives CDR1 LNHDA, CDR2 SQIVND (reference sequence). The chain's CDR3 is CASSMGQGGNSPLHF. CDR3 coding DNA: TGTGCCAGTAGTATGGGACAGGGTGGAAATTCACCCCTCCACTTT.

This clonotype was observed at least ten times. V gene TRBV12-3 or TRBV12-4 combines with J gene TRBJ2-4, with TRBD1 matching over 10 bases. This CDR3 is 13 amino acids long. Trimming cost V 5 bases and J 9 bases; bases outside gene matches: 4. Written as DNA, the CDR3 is TGTGCCAGCAGTGCCGGGACAGGGGTCATTCAGTACTTC. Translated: CASSAGTGVIQYF.

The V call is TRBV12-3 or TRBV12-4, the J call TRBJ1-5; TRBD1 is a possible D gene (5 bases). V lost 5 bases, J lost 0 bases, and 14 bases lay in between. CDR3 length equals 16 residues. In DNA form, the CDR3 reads TGTGCCAGCAGTCCGCGGGACTGGTATAGCAATCAGCCCCAGCATTTT. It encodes CASSPRDWYSNQPQHF.

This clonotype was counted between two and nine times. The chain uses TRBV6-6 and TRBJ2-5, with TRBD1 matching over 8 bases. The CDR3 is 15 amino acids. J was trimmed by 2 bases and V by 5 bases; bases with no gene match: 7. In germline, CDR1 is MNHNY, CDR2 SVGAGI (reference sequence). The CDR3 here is CASSRPRQGQETQYF. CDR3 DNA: TGTGCCAGCAGTCGTCCGCGACAGGGGCAAGAGACCCAGTACTTC.

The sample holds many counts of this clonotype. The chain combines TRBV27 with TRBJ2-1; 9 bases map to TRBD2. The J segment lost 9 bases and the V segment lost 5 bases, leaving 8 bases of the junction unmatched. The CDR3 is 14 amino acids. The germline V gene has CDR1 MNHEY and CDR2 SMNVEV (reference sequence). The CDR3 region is CASSRREGASEQFF. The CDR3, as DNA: TGTGCCAGCAGTCGGCGGGAGGGGGCCTCTGAGCAGTTCTTC.

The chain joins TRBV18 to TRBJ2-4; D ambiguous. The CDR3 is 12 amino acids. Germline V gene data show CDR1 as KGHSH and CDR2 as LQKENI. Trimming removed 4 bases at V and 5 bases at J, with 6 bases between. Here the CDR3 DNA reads TGTGCCAGCTCACAGACCCAAAACATTCAGTACTTC. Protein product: CASSQTQNIQYF.

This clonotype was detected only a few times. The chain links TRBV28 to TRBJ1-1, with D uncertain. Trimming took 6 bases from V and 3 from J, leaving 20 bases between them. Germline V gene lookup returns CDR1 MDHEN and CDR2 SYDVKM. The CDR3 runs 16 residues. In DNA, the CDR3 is TGTGCCAGCAGCCCGGAGGGAATTGGGTGGTACACTGAAGCTTTCTTT. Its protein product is CASSPEGIGWYTEAFF.

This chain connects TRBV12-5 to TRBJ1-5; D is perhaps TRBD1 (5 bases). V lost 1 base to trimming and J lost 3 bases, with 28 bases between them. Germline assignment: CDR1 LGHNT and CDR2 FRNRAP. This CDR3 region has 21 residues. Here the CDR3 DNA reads TGTGCTAGTGGTTTGGGAAAGGCAGGGCAGAGAGTAACCTGGGTCAATCAGCCCCAGCATTTT. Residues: CASGLGKAGQRVTWVNQPQHF.

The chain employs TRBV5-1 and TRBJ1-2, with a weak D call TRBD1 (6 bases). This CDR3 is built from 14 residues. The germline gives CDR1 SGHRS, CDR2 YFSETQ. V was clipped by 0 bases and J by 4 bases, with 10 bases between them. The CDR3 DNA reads TGCGCCAGCAGCTTGGAGTGGGGGGCCTATGGCTACACCTTC. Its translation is CASSLEWGAYGYTF.

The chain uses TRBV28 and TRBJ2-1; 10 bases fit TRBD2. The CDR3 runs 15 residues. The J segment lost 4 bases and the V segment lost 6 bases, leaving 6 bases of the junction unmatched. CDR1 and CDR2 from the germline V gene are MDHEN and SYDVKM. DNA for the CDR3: TGTGCCAGCAGAAAAGCGGGAGGGCTATACAATGAGCAGTTCTTC. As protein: CASRKAGGLYNEQFF.

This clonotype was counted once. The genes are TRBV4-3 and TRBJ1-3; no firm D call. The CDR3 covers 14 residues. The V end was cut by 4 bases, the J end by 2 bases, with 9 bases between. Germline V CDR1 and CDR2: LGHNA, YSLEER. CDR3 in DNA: TGCGCCAGCAGCCGCTCCGGGGCTGGAAACACCATATATTTT. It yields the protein CASSRSGAGNTIYF.

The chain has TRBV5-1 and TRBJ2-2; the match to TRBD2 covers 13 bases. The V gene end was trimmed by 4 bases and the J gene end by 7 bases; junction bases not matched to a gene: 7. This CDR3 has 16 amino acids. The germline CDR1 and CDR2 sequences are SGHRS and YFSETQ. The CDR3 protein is CASSPGLAGVYGELFF. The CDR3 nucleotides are TGCGCCAGCAGCCCCGGACTAGCGGGAGTCTACGGGGAGCTGTTTTTT.

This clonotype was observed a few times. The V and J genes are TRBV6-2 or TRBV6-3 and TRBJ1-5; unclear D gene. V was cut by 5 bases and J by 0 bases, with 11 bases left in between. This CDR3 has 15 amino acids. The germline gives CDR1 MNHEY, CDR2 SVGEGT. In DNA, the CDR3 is TGTGCCAGCAGTCCGGACTACCTTAGCAATCAGCCCCAGCATTTT. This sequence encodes CASSPDYLSNQPQHF.

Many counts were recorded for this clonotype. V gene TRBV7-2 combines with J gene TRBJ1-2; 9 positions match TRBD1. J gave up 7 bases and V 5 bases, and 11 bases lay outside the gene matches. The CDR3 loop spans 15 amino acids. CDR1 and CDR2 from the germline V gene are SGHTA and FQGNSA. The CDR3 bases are TGTGCCAGCAGCCTACAGGGACAGGGAGTGGGTGGCTACACCTTC. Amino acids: CASSLQGQGVGGYTF.

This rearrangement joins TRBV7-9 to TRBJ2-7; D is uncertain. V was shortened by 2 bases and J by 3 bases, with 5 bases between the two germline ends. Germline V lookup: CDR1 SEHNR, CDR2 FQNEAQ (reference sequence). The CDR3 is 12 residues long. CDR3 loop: CASSLKSYEQYF. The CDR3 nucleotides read TGTGCCAGCAGCTTAAAAAGCTACGAGCAGTACTTC.

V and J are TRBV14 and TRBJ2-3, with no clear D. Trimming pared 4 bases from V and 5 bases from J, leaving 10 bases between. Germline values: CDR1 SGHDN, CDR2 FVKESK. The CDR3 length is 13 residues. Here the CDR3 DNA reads TGTGCCAGCAGCCCAAGGGTCCGAGATACGCAGTATTTT. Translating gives CASSPRVRDTQYF.

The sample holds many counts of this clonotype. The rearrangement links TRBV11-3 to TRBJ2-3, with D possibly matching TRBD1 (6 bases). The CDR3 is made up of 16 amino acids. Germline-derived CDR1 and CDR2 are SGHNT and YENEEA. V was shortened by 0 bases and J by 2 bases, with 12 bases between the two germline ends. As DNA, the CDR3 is TGTGCCAGCAGCTTAGATCCGGGACAAAACACAGATACGCAGTATTTT. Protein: CASSLDPGQNTDTQYF.

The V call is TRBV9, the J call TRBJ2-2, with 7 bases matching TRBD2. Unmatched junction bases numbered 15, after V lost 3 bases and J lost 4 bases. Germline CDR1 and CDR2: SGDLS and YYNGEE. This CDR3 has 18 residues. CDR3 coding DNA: TGTGCCAGCAGCGCATCGACTAGTTCGGCGGGGGTCACCGGGGAGCTGTTTTTT. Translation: CASSASTSSAGVTGELFF.

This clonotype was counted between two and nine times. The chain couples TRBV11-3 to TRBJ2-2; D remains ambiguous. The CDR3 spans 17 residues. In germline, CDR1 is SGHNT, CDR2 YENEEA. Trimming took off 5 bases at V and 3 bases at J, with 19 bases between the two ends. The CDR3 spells CASSPRTPFVDTGELFF. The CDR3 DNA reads TGTGCCAGCAGCCCTAGAACACCTTTCGTGGACACCGGGGAGCTGTTTTTT.

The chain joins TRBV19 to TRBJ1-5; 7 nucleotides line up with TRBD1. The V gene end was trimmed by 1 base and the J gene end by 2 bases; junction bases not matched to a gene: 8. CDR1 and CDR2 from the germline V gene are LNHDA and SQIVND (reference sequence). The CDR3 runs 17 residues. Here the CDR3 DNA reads TGTGCCAGTAGTATAGCCGGGGACAGTCAACGCAATCAGCCCCAGCATTTT. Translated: CASSIAGDSQRNQPQHF.

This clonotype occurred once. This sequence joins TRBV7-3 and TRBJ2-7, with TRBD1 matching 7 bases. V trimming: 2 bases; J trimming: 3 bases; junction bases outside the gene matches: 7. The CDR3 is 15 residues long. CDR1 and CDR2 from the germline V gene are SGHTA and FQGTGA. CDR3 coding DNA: TGTGCCAGCAGCTTAGCCGTGGGACAGCACTACGAGCAGTACTTC. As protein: CASSLAVGQHYEQYF.